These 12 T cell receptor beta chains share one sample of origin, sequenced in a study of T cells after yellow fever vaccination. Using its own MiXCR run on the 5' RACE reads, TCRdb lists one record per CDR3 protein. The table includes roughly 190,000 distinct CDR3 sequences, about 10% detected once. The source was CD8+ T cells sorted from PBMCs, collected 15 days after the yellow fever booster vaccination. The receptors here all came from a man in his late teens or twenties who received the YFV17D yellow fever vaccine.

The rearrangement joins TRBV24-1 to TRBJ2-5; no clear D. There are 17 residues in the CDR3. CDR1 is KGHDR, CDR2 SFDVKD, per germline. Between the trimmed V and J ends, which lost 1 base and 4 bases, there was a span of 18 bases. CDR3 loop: CATSDFSRLTGRETQYF. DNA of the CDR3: TGTGCCACCAGTGATTTTTCTCGACTGACCGGGCGAGAGACCCAGTACTTC.

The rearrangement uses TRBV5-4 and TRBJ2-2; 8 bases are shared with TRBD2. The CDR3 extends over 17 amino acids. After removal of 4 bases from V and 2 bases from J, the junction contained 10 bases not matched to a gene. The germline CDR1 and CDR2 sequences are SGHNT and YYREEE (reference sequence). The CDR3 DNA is TGTGCCAGCAGCCTCTTCGGAGCGGGGGTTAACACCGGGGAGCTGTTTTTT. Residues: CASSLFGAGVNTGELFF.

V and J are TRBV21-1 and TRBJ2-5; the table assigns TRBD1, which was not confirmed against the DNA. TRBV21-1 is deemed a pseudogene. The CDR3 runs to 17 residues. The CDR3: CASSLKLIQDYQETQYF. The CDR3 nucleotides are TGTGCCAGCAGCCTGAAACTAATACAGGACTACCAAGAGACCCAGTACTTC.

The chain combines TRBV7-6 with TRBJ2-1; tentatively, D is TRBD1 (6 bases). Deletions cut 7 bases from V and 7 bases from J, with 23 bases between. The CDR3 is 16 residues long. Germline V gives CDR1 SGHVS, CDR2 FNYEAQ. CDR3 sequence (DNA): TGTGCCAGCACCCTATGGGGCAGGGGTCGCGAGAATGAGCAGTTCTTC. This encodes CASTLWGRGRENEQFF.

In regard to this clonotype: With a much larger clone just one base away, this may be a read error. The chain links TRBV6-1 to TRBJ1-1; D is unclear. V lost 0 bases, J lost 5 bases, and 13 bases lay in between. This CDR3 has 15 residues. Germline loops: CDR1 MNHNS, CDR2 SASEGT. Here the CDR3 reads CASSEAGEGGTEAFF. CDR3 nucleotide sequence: TGTGCCAGCAGTGAAGCTGGTGAGGGCGGGACTGAAGCTTTCTTT.

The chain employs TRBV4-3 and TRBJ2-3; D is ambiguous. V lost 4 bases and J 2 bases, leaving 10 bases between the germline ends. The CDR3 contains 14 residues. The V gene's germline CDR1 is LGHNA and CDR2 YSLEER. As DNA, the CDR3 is TGCGCCAGCAGCCCTGGGCCCCTCACAGATACGCAGTATTTT. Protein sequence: CASSPGPLTDTQYF.

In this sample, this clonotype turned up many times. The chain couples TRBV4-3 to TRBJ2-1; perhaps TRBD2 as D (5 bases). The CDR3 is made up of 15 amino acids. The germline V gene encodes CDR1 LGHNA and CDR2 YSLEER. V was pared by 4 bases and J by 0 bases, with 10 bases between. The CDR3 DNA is TGCGCCAGCAGCCGAAGCGGTGGCTCCTACAATGAGCAGTTCTTC. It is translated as CASSRSGGSYNEQFF.

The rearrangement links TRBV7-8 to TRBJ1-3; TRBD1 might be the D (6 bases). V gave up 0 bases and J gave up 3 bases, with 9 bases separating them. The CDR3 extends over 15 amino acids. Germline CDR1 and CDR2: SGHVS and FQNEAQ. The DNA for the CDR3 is TGTGCCAGCAGCTTAGCGCCACAGGGTGGAAACACCATATATTTT. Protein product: CASSLAPQGGNTIYF.

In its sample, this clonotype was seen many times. The chain's CDR3 is CASSPHPGDIQYF. CDR3 in DNA: TGTGCCAGCAGCCCCCACCCAGGGGACATTCAGTACTTC. This rearrangement joins TRBV7-3 to TRBJ2-4; D perhaps matches TRBD1 (6 bases). This CDR3 is 13 amino acids long. V was clipped by 5 bases and J by 8 bases, with 13 bases between them. Germline V CDR1 and CDR2: SGHTA, FQGTGA.

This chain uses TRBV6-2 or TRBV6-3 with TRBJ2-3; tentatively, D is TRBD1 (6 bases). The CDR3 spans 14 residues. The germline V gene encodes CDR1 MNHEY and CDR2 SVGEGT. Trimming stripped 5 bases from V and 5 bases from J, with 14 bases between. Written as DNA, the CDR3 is TGTGCCAGCAGTCGAACGAACAGGGAAGATACGCAGTATTTT. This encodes CASSRTNREDTQYF.

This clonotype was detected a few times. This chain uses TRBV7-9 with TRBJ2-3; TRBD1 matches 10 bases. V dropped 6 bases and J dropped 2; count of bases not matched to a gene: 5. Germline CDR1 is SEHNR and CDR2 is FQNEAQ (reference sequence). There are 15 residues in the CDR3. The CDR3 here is CASRGGQGITDTQYF. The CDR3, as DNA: TGTGCCAGCAGGGGGGGACAGGGGATCACAGATACGCAGTATTTT.

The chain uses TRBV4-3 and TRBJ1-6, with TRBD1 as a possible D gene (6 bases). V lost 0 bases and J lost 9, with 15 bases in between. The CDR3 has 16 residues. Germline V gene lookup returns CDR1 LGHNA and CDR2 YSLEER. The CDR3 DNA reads TGCGCCAGCAGCCAAGATTGGGGGCAGGGAACTTCACCCCTCCACTTT. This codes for CASSQDWGQGTSPLHF.